This record covers a single T cell receptor (beta chain). TCRdb reprocessed the 5' RACE reads, keeping one entry per CDR3 protein, no DNA. The sample data list roughly 350,000 distinct CDR3 sequences. The sample is drawn from a study of T cells expressing NK-cell markers. Study overall: The TCR beta repertoires were obtained from sorted CD3+CD56+NKG2C+, CD3+CD56+NKG2C- and CD3+CD56-NKG2C+ T cells.

The CDR3 contains 13 residues. Germline V gene sequence: CDR1 GTSNPN, CDR2 SVGIG (reference sequence). Material for sequencing was blood T cells: a sorted CD56 or NKG2C T cell subset, CD4+ or CD8+ T cells, or bulk PBMC T cells (not recorded which). This sequence joins TRBV30 and TRBJ2-3; TCRdb selects TRBD2, and the lack of DNA leaves this call unchecked. This TCR came from a man aged 18-70 years in good health. This CDR3 is CAWSPPGGHTQYF.